This record covers a single TCR beta chain. The CDR3 loop spans 15 amino acids. Germline V gene data show CDR1 as DFQATT and CDR2 as SNEGSKA (reference sequence). V was clipped by 0 bases and J by 8 bases; unmatched bases: 9. The sample is drawn from a study of patients and donors after allogeneic stem cell transplantation. Via MiXCR, TCRdb re-called the RT-PCR reads, giving one row per CDR3 protein. The sample includes approximately 200,000 distinct CDR3 sequences, more than 35% seen only once; the top ten take 33%. This receptor was obtained from a human donor who was either an allogeneic HSCT recipient or a stem cell or donor lymphocyte infusion donor (not recorded which). It is not recorded whose cells these are; they may come from a transplant donor. V gene TRBV20-1 combines with J gene TRBJ2-1, with TRBD1 matching over 8 bases. The sample was blood, either unsorted or a sorted T cell fraction (not recorded which). The CDR3 sequence is CSAREGGQAEDEQFF. CDR3 DNA: TGCAGTGCTAGAGAAGGGGGACAGGCCGAGGATGAGCAGTTCTTC.